The 10 T cell receptor beta chains in this list originate from one sample, sequenced in a study of T cells in Graves' hyperthyroidism and ophthalmopathy. Amplified TCR beta CDR3 regions derived from RNA transcripts. The primer set for the first-round RT-PCR of the TCR CDR3 was HTBI. From the multiplex PCR reads, TCRdb called clonotypes with MiXCR, one entry per CDR3 protein. The sample has some 350,000 distinct CDR3 sequences; roughly an eighth are singletons. Input material: blood. The receptors were gathered from a woman aged 40-49 years with Graves' ophthalmopathy.

The V call is TRBV5-4, the J call TRBJ1-2; TRBD1 matches at 7 bases. Germline CDR1 and CDR2: SGHNT and YYREEE (reference sequence). The trim removed 3 bases at V and 4 bases at J, leaving 6 bases unmatched. The CDR3 is 14 amino acids. The CDR3, as DNA: TGTGCCAGCAGCTCCCGGACAGGCAGCTATGGCTACACCTTC. Its protein product is CASSSRTGSYGYTF.

The sample holds many counts of this clonotype. This CDR3 reads CASTTGPLKPLHF. The CDR3 DNA reads TGTGCCAGCACGACAGGGCCACTAAAACCCCTCCACTTT. V gene TRBV28 combines with J gene TRBJ1-6, with TRBD1 matching 7 bases. The trim removed 7 bases at V and 12 bases at J, leaving 9 bases unmatched. In germline, CDR1 is MDHEN, CDR2 SYDVKM. This CDR3 is built from 13 residues.

The chain couples TRBV5-1 to TRBJ1-2; tentative D call: TRBD1 (5 bases). Trimming removed 3 bases from V and 1 base from J, with 7 bases in between. The CDR3 loop spans 13 amino acids. CDR1 SGHRS and CDR2 YFSETQ come from the germline V gene. The CDR3 sequence is CASSWTHNYGYTF. The CDR3 DNA reads as TGCGCCAGCAGCTGGACACATAACTATGGCTACACCTTC.

This clonotype came up a few times. The genes are TRBV6-2 or TRBV6-3 and TRBJ2-3; weak D call: TRBD2 (7 bases). Per germline, CDR1 MNHEY and CDR2 SVGEGT. This CDR3 is 17 amino acids long. Trimming took 6 bases from V and 0 from J, leaving 19 bases between them. CDR3 sequence reads: CASSSAGGGASTDTQYF. In DNA form, the CDR3 reads TGTGCCAGCAGCTCCGCTGGGGGGGGGGCTAGCACAGATACGCAGTATTTT.

Many counts were recorded for this clonotype. The genes are TRBV28 and TRBJ2-1; no clear D gene. V was cut by 6 bases and J by 2 bases, with 8 bases left in between. This CDR3 comprises 13 residues. Germline-derived CDR1 and CDR2 are MDHEN and SYDVKM. CDR3 sequence reads: CASRSPTYNEQFF. As DNA, the CDR3 is TGTGCCAGCAGATCTCCGACCTACAATGAGCAGTTCTTC.

This clonotype was detected ten times or more. CDR3 sequence: CASSLHTGQGWRAFF. The CDR3 region has the DNA TGTGCCAGCAGCTTACATACGGGACAGGGTTGGAGAGCTTTCTTT. The rearrangement links TRBV7-9 to TRBJ1-1, with 9 bases matching TRBD1. Germline-derived CDR1 and CDR2 are SEHNR and FQNEAQ (reference sequence). The J segment lost 10 bases and the V segment lost 2 bases, leaving 11 bases of the junction unmatched. The CDR3 runs to 15 residues.

This clonotype has more than one count but fewer than ten. A clone one base away is much larger, so this may be a read error. The chain carries TRBV9 and TRBJ2-5; weak D call: TRBD2 (5 bases). The CDR3 is 16 residues long. Per germline, CDR1 SGDLS and CDR2 YYNGEE. The CDR3 sequence is CASSVRSGRYQGTQYF. As DNA, the CDR3 is TGTGCCAGCAGCGTACGGAGCGGCCGTTACCAAGGGACCCAGTACTTC.

This clonotype was found many times. The chain is built from TRBV27 and TRBJ1-2, with D possibly matching TRBD1 (5 bases). Germline loops: CDR1 MNHEY, CDR2 SMNVEV (reference sequence). The CDR3 totals 13 residues. Trimming left V 2 bases short and J 7 bases short, with 11 bases between. CDR3 residues: CASSLTGLRGYTF. CDR3 bases: TGTGCCAGCAGTTTAACGGGACTGCGTGGCTACACCTTC.

This clonotype was observed a handful of times. CDR3 DNA: TGTGCCAGAAAGACCAGGGGGTCTACTACTTTC. Translated: CARKTRGSTTF. V gene TRBV2 combines with J gene TRBJ2-6; the match to TRBD1 covers 7 bases. Germline V gene data show CDR1 as SNHLY and CDR2 as FYNNEI. The V and J ends lost 9 bases and 19 bases, in that order; junction bases with no gene match: 12. This CDR3 is built from 11 residues.

This rearrangement joins TRBV9 to TRBJ2-2; 11 bases fit TRBD2. Germline values: CDR1 SGDLS, CDR2 YYNGEE. Losses at the gene ends were 3 bases for V and 11 bases for J; bases not matched to a gene: 12. CDR3 length: 16 residues. CDR3 coding DNA: TGTGCCAGCAGCGAACGACTAGCGGGAAGCCCAGGCGAGCTGTTTTTT. Protein: CASSERLAGSPGELFF.